Sequencing of this TCR beta chain was carried out in a study of blood T cell repertoires in COVID-19. Here immunoSEQ multiplex PCR was the method, and the copy in TCRdb shows in-frame clones only, minus some. This sample yields some 290,000 clones, of which roughly 93% are seen a single time; roughly 2.1% belongs to the top ten. V lost 5 bases to trimming and J lost 0 bases, with 8 bases between them. CDR1 is SGHVS, CDR2 FNYEAQ, per germline. This CDR3 is built from 15 residues. The receptor was isolated from a middle-aged woman with acute COVID-19. The source material was PBMCs or T cells enriched from blood (not recorded which). The rearrangement uses TRBV7-6 and TRBJ1-6, with no clear D. The CDR3 coding sequence is TGTGCCAGCAGCCTAGGTAGCTCCTATAATTCACCCCTCCACTTT. Residues: CASSLGSSYNSPLHF.